This TCR beta chain was retrieved from a study of cytomegalovirus exposure and HLA in healthy donors. Study-level results: Subsequent analysis showed first-cohort TCR clusters tending to co-occur in 120 validation repertoires.

A note on this clone: Its cognate antigen is unknown.

CDR1 is LNHDA, CDR2 SQIVND, per germline (reference sequence). This CDR3 comprises 13 residues. V was pared by 4 bases and J by 8 bases, with 11 bases between. Profiled with immunoSEQ multiplex PCR; TCRdb holds only in-frame clones, not every one. The profile covers hundreds of thousands of clones, with 75% to 90% appearing a single time and 0.65% to 0.95% taken by the ten largest. The TCR originated in a woman between 18 and 29 years old in good health and CMV-seronegative. The chain is built from TRBV19 and TRBJ1-4, with D tentatively TRBD1 (5 bases). The sample consisted of PBMCs. CDR3 sequence: CASSTSREEKLFF. The CDR3 region has the DNA TGTGCCAGTAGTACCAGCAGGGAAGAAAAACTGTTTTTT.